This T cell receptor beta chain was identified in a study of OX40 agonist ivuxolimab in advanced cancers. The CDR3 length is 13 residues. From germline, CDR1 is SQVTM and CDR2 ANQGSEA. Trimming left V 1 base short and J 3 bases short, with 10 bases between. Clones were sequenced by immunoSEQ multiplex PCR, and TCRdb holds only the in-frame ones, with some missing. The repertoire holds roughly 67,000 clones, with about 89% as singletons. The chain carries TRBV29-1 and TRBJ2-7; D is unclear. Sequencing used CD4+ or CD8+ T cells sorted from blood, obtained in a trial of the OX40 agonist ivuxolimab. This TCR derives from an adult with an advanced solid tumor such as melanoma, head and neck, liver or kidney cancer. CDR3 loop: CSVEVSSLYEQYF. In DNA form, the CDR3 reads TGCAGCGTTGAAGTGAGCAGTCTCTACGAGCAGTACTTC.